Listed here are 22 T cell receptor beta chains from one sample, sequenced in a study of blood T cell repertoires in COVID-19 (dated by TCRdb to 2020 to 2021). Libraries were constructed by the immunoSEQ multiplex PCR assay. TCRdb carries this immuneACCESS record with in-frame sequences only. Its versions omit some clonotypes, under half of them owing to an unresolved V gene in the studies checked, with the rest unexplained. This sample lists around 250,000 clones; 84% were detected once. The ten largest clones capture 8% to 9.5% of the sample. Sequenced: peripheral blood. The source is a human donor in a cohort sampled during active COVID-19.

This clone was counted a single time. The same CDR3 also results from other DNA sequences found in this sample. The chain recombines TRBV6-5 with TRBJ1-5; 8 bases are a match to TRBD1. J lost 5 bases, V lost 6 bases, and 6 bases had no gene match. CDR3 size: 14 residues. From germline, CDR1 is MNHEY and CDR2 SVGAGI. The CDR3 DNA reads as TGTGCCAGCAGCTCGGGACAGGTGTATCAGCCCCAGCATTTT. Translation gives CASSSGQVYQPQHF.

This chain uses TRBV24-1 with TRBJ2-7, with TRBD2 matching over 7 bases. The V gene's germline CDR1 is KGHDR and CDR2 SFDVKD. There are 15 residues in the CDR3. V was pared by 1 base and J by 6 bases, with 8 bases of the junction left unmatched. The CDR3 protein is CATSDLRREPREQYF. In DNA, the CDR3 is TGTGCCACCAGTGATTTAAGGCGGGAGCCTCGCGAGCAGTACTTC.

This clone was seen only once. The V gene is TRBV5-1, the J gene TRBJ1-4; 7 bases map to TRBD1. Germline V gene lookup returns CDR1 SGHRS and CDR2 YFSETQ. The CDR3 contains 16 residues. V lost 4 bases, J lost 4 bases, and 10 bases stayed unmatched. DNA for the CDR3: TGCGCCAGCAGCCAAACACGACAGGGTCTTAATGAAAAACTGTTTTTT. Protein: CASSQTRQGLNEKLFF.

The sample holds one count of this clone. This rearrangement joins TRBV18 to TRBJ2-2, with 14 bases identical to TRBD2. The CDR3 totals 16 residues. Germline V lookup: CDR1 KGHSH, CDR2 LQKENI. J gave up 12 bases and V 3 bases, and 9 bases lay outside the gene matches. The CDR3 is CASSPLGTSGSMKLFF. For the CDR3, the DNA is TGTGCCAGCTCACCGCTGGGGACTAGCGGGAGCATGAAGCTGTTTTTT.

This clone was counted between two and nine times. The chain is built from TRBV12-3 or TRBV12-4 and TRBJ1-2, with a weak D call TRBD1 (5 bases). With 4 bases removed from V and 5 bases from J, the gap between germline ends came to 11 bases. The CDR3 is 13 amino acids. The CDR3 loop is CASSSQGYYGYTF. CDR3 coding DNA: TGTGCCAGCAGTTCTCAGGGTTATTATGGCTACACCTTC.

This chain uses TRBV12-3 or TRBV12-4 with TRBJ1-2; D is possibly TRBD1 (6 bases). The CDR3 covers 13 residues. Trimming shortened V by 7 bases and J by 4 bases, and 13 bases separated the two germline ends. CDR3 amino acids: CASTKRQVYGYTF. The CDR3 coding sequence is TGTGCCAGCACCAAGCGACAGGTCTATGGCTACACCTTC.

The chain joins TRBV7-9 to TRBJ1-4; no definite D call. Germline V CDR1 and CDR2: SEHNR, FQNEAQ (reference sequence). The V end was cut by 3 bases, the J end by 14 bases, with 13 bases between. The CDR3 covers 12 residues. CDR3 bases: TGTGCCAGCAGCTTGAACAGCTTCCTTCTGTTTTTT. Protein product: CASSLNSFLLFF. Complete variable domain (other parts from reference TRBV7-9 and TRBJ1-4): DTGVSQNPRHKITKRGQNVTFRCDPISEHNRLYWYRQTLGQGPEFLTYFQNEAQLEKSRLLSDRFSAERPKGSFSTLEIQRTEQGDSAMYLCASSLNSFLLFFGSGTQLSVL.

The chain has TRBV28 and TRBJ2-7; TRBD2 aligns across 11 bases. Looked up from germline, CDR1 is MDHEN and CDR2 is SYDVKM. Germline trimming cut 5 bases from V and 0 bases from J; bases unmatched to any gene: 0. This CDR3 has 14 residues. In DNA, the CDR3 is TGTGCCAGCAGTACTAGCGGGAGCTCCTACGAGCAGTACTTC. Translated, it gives CASSTSGSSYEQYF.

This chain uses TRBV11-2 with TRBJ2-1, with a tentative D call TRBD2 (5 bases). This CDR3 has 11 residues. V was trimmed by 3 bases and J by 8 bases, leaving 5 bases between them. Germline V CDR1 and CDR2: SGHAT, FQNNGV. CDR3 nucleotides: TGTGCCAGCAGCTTGGACTATGAGCAGTTCTTC. Translating it yields CASSLDYEQFF. The full variable domain, completed using reference TRBV11-2 and TRBJ2-1, is EAGVAQSPRYKIIEKRQSVAFWCNPISGHATLYWYQQILGQGPKLLIQFQNNGVVDDSQLPKDRFSAERLKGVDSTLKIQPAKLEDSAVYLCASSLDYEQFFGPGTRLTVL.

The chain carries TRBV24-1 and TRBJ1-1, with TRBD1 matching 12 bases. V lost 9 bases, J lost 0 bases, and 13 bases stayed unmatched. This CDR3 spans 18 amino acids. CDR1 KGHDR and CDR2 SFDVKD come from the germline V gene. The CDR3 sequence: CATPLTGTGGSLNTEAFF. CDR3 nucleotide sequence: TGTGCCACCCCCCTAACCGGGACAGGGGGCTCCCTGAACACTGAAGCTTTCTTT.

CDR3: CASSETSGTVEQFF. The CDR3 DNA follows: TGTGCCAGCAGCGAGACTAGCGGGACGGTTGAGCAGTTCTTC. The V and J genes are TRBV5-4 and TRBJ2-1; 11 bases are shared with TRBD2. Per germline, CDR1 SGHNT and CDR2 YYREEE (reference sequence). Trimming removed 4 bases from V and 9 bases from J; junction bases left unmatched: 6. There are 14 residues in the CDR3.

CDR3: CASSPEAGSYNEQFF. The CDR3 nucleotides are TGCGCCAGCAGCCCCGAGGCGGGTTCCTACAATGAGCAGTTCTTC. The chain uses TRBV4-1 and TRBJ2-1, with D tentatively TRBD2 (5 bases). Trimming pared 4 bases from V and 1 base from J, leaving 11 bases between. CDR1 is MGHRA and CDR2 is YSYEKL in the germline V gene. The CDR3 has 15 amino acids.

This clone turned up a few times. The chain combines TRBV11-2 with TRBJ1-1; the D gene is possibly TRBD1 (5 bases). The CDR3 sequence is 16 residues long. V gave up 0 bases and J gave up 0 bases, with 11 bases separating them. Germline-derived CDR1 and CDR2 are SGHAT and FQNNGV. The chain's CDR3 is CASSLDLGRLNTEAFF. For the CDR3, the DNA is TGTGCCAGCAGCTTAGATCTGGGGCGATTGAACACTGAAGCTTTCTTT.

Here the CDR3 DNA reads TGCGCCAGCAGCCAAGATCTGGCAGGCAAAACTTTCTTT. Encoded protein: CASSQDLAGKTFF. V usage is TRBV4-1 and J usage is TRBJ1-1, with D uncertain. V gave up 0 bases and J gave up 12 bases, with 14 bases separating them. This CDR3 contains 13 residues. Germline CDR1 reads MGHRA; CDR2 reads YSYEKL.

The CDR3 region is CASSLVASNEQFF. The CDR3, as DNA: TGCGCCAGCAGCTTGGTCGCTAGCAATGAGCAGTTCTTC. The rearrangement uses TRBV5-1 and TRBJ2-1; D gene uncertain. CDR3 length: 13 amino acids. V lost 0 bases to trimming and J lost 6 bases, with 7 bases between them. Germline V gene sequence: CDR1 SGHRS, CDR2 YFSETQ.

This rearrangement joins TRBV19 to TRBJ2-3; D possibly corresponds to TRBD2 (7 bases). V shed 8 bases and J shed 1 base, with 19 bases lying between them. The CDR3 spans 16 residues. In germline, CDR1 is LNHDA, CDR2 SQIVND (reference sequence). The CDR3 DNA reads as TGTGCCAGTGGGCGGGAGAGGGGGTCCGGCACAGATACGCAGTATTTT. This gives the protein CASGRERGSGTDTQYF.

In its sample, this clone was seen many times. The genes are TRBV19 and TRBJ1-1, with D tentatively TRBD1 (5 bases). The V end lost 5 bases, the J end lost 5 bases, and 9 bases lay between the germline ends. Germline V lookup: CDR1 LNHDA, CDR2 SQIVND (reference sequence). The CDR3 extends over 12 amino acids. CDR3 DNA: TGTGCCAGTAGTGACAGTTTTACTGAAGCTTTCTTT. This codes for CASSDSFTEAFF.

As concerns this clone: Other DNA sequences from this sample encode an identical CDR3 as well. CDR3 coding DNA: TGTGCCAGTAGTATAGCAGGGGGGAGCAATCAGCCCCAGCATTTT. Its protein product is CASSIAGGSNQPQHF. The chain employs TRBV19 and TRBJ1-5; TRBD1 matches at 7 bases. The length of the CDR3 is 15 residues. Germline CDR1 reads LNHDA; CDR2 reads SQIVND (reference sequence). V shed 1 base and J 1 base; nucleotides not matched to a gene: 1.

A note on this clone: Germline is not matched at one junction end, which may reflect a read error. The chain has TRBV6-5 and TRBJ1-5; D is ambiguous. Germline V gene lookup returns CDR1 MNHEY and CDR2 SVGAGI. The CDR3 consists of 14 residues. The CDR3 is CASSYSNSNQPQHF. CDR3 sequence (DNA): TGTGCCAGCAGTTACTCGAATAGCAACCAGCCCCAGCATTTT.

The chain is built from TRBV9 and TRBJ1-2; D unclear. Germline V gene data show CDR1 as SGDLS and CDR2 as YYNGEE. CDR3 size: 17 residues. V was clipped by 0 bases and J by 9 bases, with 24 bases between them. CDR3 in DNA: TGTGCCAGCAGCGTAGGCTCGGACTGGCGGCGTTTTAATAGCTACACCTTC. Encoded protein: CASSVGSDWRRFNSYTF.

The J gene is TRBJ2-2, the V gene TRBV5-1; TRBD2 matches 9 bases. The V and J ends lost 3 bases and 1 base, in that order; junction bases with no gene match: 13. The CDR3 runs 19 residues. CDR1 is SGHRS and CDR2 is YFSETQ in the germline V gene. CDR3 sequence reads: CASSSSASRLAENTGELFF. The CDR3 DNA reads TGCGCCAGCAGCTCTTCGGCCTCTCGACTAGCGGAGAACACCGGGGAGCTGTTTTTT.

CDR3 sequence reads: CASSKRTGGSCYGYTF. Written as DNA, the CDR3 is TGTGCCAGCAGCAAAAGGACAGGGGGTAGTTGCTATGGCTACACCTTC. The rearrangement joins TRBV21-1 to TRBJ1-2; the listed D gene, TRBD1, was not tested against the DNA. TRBV21-1 is annotated as a pseudogene. This CDR3 comprises 16 residues.